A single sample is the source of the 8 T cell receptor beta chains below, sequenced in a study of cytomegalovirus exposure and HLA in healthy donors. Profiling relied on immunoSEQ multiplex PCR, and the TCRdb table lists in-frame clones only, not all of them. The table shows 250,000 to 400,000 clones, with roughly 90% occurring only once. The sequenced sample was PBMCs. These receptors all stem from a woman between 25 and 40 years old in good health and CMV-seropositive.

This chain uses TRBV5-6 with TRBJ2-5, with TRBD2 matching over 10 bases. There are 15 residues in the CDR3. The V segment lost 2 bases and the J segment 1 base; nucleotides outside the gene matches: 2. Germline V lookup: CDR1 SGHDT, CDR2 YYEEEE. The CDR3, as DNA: TGTGCCAGCAGCTTCAGCGGGGGGGCCCAAGAGACCCAGTACTTC. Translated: CASSFSGGAQETQYF.

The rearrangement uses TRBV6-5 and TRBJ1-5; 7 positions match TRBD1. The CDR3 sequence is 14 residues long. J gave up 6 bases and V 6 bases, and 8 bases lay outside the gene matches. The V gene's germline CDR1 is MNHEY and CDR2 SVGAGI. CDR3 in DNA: TGTGCCAGCAGCGACAGGGTACAGAGTCAGCCCCAGCATTTT. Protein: CASSDRVQSQPQHF.

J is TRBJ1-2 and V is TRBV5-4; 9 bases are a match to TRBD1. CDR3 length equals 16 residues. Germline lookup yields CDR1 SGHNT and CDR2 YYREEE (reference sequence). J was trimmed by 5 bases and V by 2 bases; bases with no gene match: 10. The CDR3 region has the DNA TGTGCCAGCAGCTTTAGGTCTGGGACAGGGAATTATGGCTACACCTTC. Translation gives CASSFRSGTGNYGYTF.

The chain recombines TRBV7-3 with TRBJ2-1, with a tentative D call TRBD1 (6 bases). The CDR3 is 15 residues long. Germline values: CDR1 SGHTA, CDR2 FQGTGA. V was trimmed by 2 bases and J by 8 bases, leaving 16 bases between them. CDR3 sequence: CASSLQGKWRDEQFF. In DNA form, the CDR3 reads TGTGCCAGCAGCTTACAGGGGAAGTGGCGCGATGAGCAGTTCTTC.

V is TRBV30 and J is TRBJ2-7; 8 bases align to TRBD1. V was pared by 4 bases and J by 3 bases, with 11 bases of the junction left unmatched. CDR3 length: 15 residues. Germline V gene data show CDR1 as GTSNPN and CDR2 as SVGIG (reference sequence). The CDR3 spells CAWTPGQGLVYEQYF. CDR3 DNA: TGTGCCTGGACCCCTGGACAGGGATTAGTCTACGAGCAGTACTTC.

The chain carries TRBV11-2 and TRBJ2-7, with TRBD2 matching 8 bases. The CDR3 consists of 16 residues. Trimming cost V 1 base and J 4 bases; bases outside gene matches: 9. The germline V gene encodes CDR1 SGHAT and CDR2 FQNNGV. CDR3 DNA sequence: TGTGCCAGCAGCTTAGGGGCCCCTGCGGGAGGATACGAGCAGTACTTC. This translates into CASSLGAPAGGYEQYF.

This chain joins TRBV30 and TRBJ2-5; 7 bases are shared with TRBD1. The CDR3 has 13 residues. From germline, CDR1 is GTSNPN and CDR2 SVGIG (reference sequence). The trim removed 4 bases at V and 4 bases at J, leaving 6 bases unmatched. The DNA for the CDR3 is TGTGCCTGGATCAAGGGGGCCGGAGAGACCCAGTACTTC. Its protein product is CAWIKGAGETQYF.

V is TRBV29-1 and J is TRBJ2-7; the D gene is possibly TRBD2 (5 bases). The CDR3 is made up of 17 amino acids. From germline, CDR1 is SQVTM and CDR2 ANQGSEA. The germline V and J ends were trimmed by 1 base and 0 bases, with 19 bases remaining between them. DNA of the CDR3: TGCAGCGTTGAAGCATCCGAGGGCTACACACCCTCCTACGAGCAGTACTTC. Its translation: CSVEASEGYTPSYEQYF.